Following are 23 T cell receptor beta chains from one sample sequenced in a study of CD8+ T cells in alopecia areata. RNA extraction and reverse transcription yielded cDNA as sequencing template. Sequencing used immunoSEQ multiplex PCR; TCRdb keeps in-frame clones, though not all of them. The sample holds over 150,000 clones; roughly three fifths are singletons and the top ten take about 5.3%. The sample comprised CD8+ T cells sorted from blood. The receptors come from a human donor in good health.

The gene calls are TRBV5-1 and TRBJ2-6; D possibly corresponds to TRBD1 (5 bases). Germline V gives CDR1 SGHRS, CDR2 YFSETQ. The ends were cut back, 4 bases at V and 0 bases at J, with 8 bases in the middle. This CDR3 spans 15 amino acids. The CDR3 coding sequence is TGCGCCAGCAGCCTTGGGGCCTCTGGGGCCAACGTCCTGACTTTC. Amino acids: CASSLGASGANVLTF.

The J gene is TRBJ2-7, the V gene TRBV5-1, with a possible D match to TRBD2 (6 bases). The CDR3 is 15 residues long. V lost 4 bases to trimming and J lost 0 bases, with 14 bases between them. Germline V gene data show CDR1 as SGHRS and CDR2 as YFSETQ. The CDR3: CASSGSGTSSYEQYF. In DNA form, the CDR3 reads TGCGCCAGCAGCGGCTCCGGGACTTCCTCCTACGAGCAGTACTTC.

This rearrangement joins TRBV5-6 to TRBJ2-3, with D unresolved. This CDR3 contains 14 residues. Trimming removed 5 bases at V and 1 base at J, with 11 bases between. Germline CDR1 reads SGHDT; CDR2 reads YYEEEE. The CDR3 protein is CASSRADGTDTQYF. CDR3 sequence (DNA): TGTGCCAGCAGTCGTGCAGATGGCACAGATACGCAGTATTTT.

The J gene is TRBJ2-5, the V gene TRBV7-9; TRBD2 matches 7 bases. V lost 6 bases and J lost 0; bases outside the gene matches: 13. Germline V CDR1 and CDR2: SEHNR, FQNEAQ (reference sequence). CDR3 length: 17 residues. The CDR3 bases are TGTGCCAGCAGGGACGATACTAGCGCCGGTTACCAAGAGACCCAGTACTTC. Residues: CASRDDTSAGYQETQYF.

This clone was seen more than once but under ten times. This chain uses TRBV7-9 with TRBJ1-5, with no clear D. V was shortened by 5 bases and J by 4 bases, with 6 bases between the two germline ends. The CDR3 length is 12 residues. Germline CDR1 SEHNR, CDR2 FQNEAQ (reference sequence). Here the CDR3 DNA reads TGTGCCAGCAGCCTCCTAAATCAGCCCCAGCATTTT. This gives the protein CASSLLNQPQHF.

The chain links TRBV9 to TRBJ1-1, with 9 positions matching TRBD1. Losses at the gene ends were 2 bases for V and 0 bases for J; bases not matched to a gene: 2. CDR3 length: 15 residues. Looked up from germline, CDR1 is SGDLS and CDR2 is YYNGEE. The CDR3 sequence: CASSVGQGMNTEAFF. CDR3 nucleotides: TGTGCCAGCAGCGTCGGACAGGGGATGAACACTGAAGCTTTCTTT.

The chain has TRBV15 and TRBJ1-1; unclear D gene. The CDR3 spans 15 residues. Trimming took 5 bases from V and 0 from J, leaving 13 bases between them. The V gene's germline CDR1 is LNHNV and CDR2 YYDKDF (reference sequence). CDR3 region: CATSETRSMNTEAFF. The CDR3 nucleotides are TGTGCCACCAGCGAGACACGTAGTATGAACACTGAAGCTTTCTTT.

V gene TRBV29-1 combines with J gene TRBJ2-1; 8 nucleotides match TRBD1. Looked up from germline, CDR1 is SQVTM and CDR2 is ANQGSEA. CDR3 length: 13 amino acids. Germline trimming cut 3 bases from V and 3 bases from J; bases unmatched to any gene: 1. The DNA for the CDR3 is TGCAGCGTTGAGGACAGGGTCTACAATGAGCAGTTCTTC. Its translation: CSVEDRVYNEQFF.

The J gene is TRBJ2-7, the V gene TRBV5-1, with D possibly TRBD1 on 6 matching bases. CDR3 length: 12 amino acids. The V and J ends lost 1 base and 6 bases respectively, with 8 bases between them. Germline assignment: CDR1 SGHRS and CDR2 YFSETQ. The chain's CDR3 is CASSLTGPEQYF. The CDR3 coding sequence is TGCGCCAGCAGCTTGACAGGGCCCGAGCAGTACTTC.

The V and J genes are TRBV29-1 and TRBJ2-7; TRBD1 matches at 10 bases. Germline CDR1 reads SQVTM; CDR2 reads ANQGSEA. V was pared by 0 bases and J by 1 base, with 6 bases of the junction left unmatched. The CDR3 length is 16 residues. CDR3 sequence: CSVEDRTGGYSYEQYF. The DNA for the CDR3 is TGCAGCGTTGAAGATCGGACAGGGGGGTATTCCTACGAGCAGTACTTC.

The V gene is TRBV13, the J gene TRBJ2-7; D gene unclear. Per the germline V gene, CDR1 is PRHDT and CDR2 is FYEKMQ (reference sequence). Trimming left V 0 bases short and J 3 bases short, with 6 bases between. This CDR3 has 13 amino acids. The CDR3 protein is CASSLGADYEQYF. In nucleotides, the CDR3 is TGTGCCAGCAGCTTAGGAGCAGACTACGAGCAGTACTTC.

This clone occurred a few times. The gene calls are TRBV5-6 and TRBJ1-5; 9 bases fit TRBD1. This CDR3 has 16 residues. Losses at the gene ends were 4 bases for V and 4 bases for J; bases not matched to a gene: 9. CDR1 is SGHDT and CDR2 is YYEEEE in the germline V gene. As DNA, the CDR3 is TGTGCCAGCAGCAGCGGGACAGGGCCTTCTAATCAGCCCCAGCATTTT. Translating gives CASSSGTGPSNQPQHF.

This chain joins TRBV19 and TRBJ2-1, with TRBD1 identical over 8 bases. CDR3 length equals 15 residues. Looked up from germline, CDR1 is LNHDA and CDR2 is SQIVND (reference sequence). The J segment lost 1 base and the V segment lost 3 bases, leaving 2 bases of the junction unmatched. This CDR3 reads CASSIRTGSYNEQFF. In nucleotides, the CDR3 is TGTGCCAGTAGTATTCGGACAGGGTCCTACAATGAGCAGTTCTTC.

The chain uses TRBV7-6 and TRBJ2-1; 7 nucleotides align to TRBD2. This CDR3 is 16 amino acids long. Germline CDR1 SGHVS, CDR2 FNYEAQ. With V trimmed by 5 bases and J by 2 bases, 9 bases remained unmatched. The CDR3 nucleotides read TGTGCCAGCAGCCTTTTACTAGCGCCACCCTACAATGAGCAGTTCTTC. Translated, it gives CASSLLLAPPYNEQFF. The variable domain in full, completed from reference TRBV7-6 and TRBJ2-1, reads GAGVSQSPRYKVTKRGQDVALRCDPISGHVSLYWYRQALGQGPEFLTYFNYEAQQDKSGLPNDRFSAERPEGSISTLTIQRTEQRDSAMYRCASSLLLAPPYNEQFFGPGTRLTVL.

The chain uses TRBV11-2 and TRBJ2-7; D not resolved. V lost 3 bases and J lost 2, with 8 bases in between. The germline V gene has CDR1 SGHAT and CDR2 FQNNGV. The CDR3 has 13 residues. CDR3 amino acids: CASSFALTYEQYF. Here the CDR3 DNA reads TGTGCCAGCAGCTTCGCGCTAACCTACGAGCAGTACTTC.

The V gene is TRBV5-4, the J gene TRBJ1-1, with 8 bases matching TRBD1. V dropped 4 bases and J dropped 4; count of bases not matched to a gene: 6. Germline CDR1 SGHNT, CDR2 YYREEE (reference sequence). The CDR3 has 14 amino acids. The CDR3: CASSPLQGGTEAFF. Here the CDR3 DNA reads TGTGCCAGCAGCCCCTTACAGGGGGGCACTGAAGCTTTCTTT.

This chain joins TRBV11-2 and TRBJ1-2, with a tentative D call TRBD1 (6 bases). Trimming cost V 0 bases and J 4 bases, with 15 bases left between them. The CDR3 loop spans 16 amino acids. Per the germline V gene, CDR1 is SGHAT and CDR2 is FQNNGV. CDR3 amino acids: CASSLDPAGAAYGYTF. CDR3 nucleotides: TGTGCCAGCAGCTTAGATCCGGCAGGGGCGGCCTATGGCTACACCTTC.

The chain links TRBV5-1 to TRBJ2-7; D call uncertain. The germline gives CDR1 SGHRS, CDR2 YFSETQ. V was pared by 0 bases and J by 2 bases, with 6 bases between. The CDR3 totals 13 residues. CDR3: CASSLAATYEQYF. The CDR3 nucleotides read TGCGCCAGCAGCTTGGCCGCCACCTACGAGCAGTACTTC.

The V and J genes are TRBV15 and TRBJ2-1; D unresolved. Trimming pared 4 bases from V and 4 bases from J, leaving 17 bases between. CDR1 LNHNV and CDR2 YYDKDF come from the germline V gene (reference sequence). The CDR3 totals 16 residues. CDR3 nucleotide sequence: TGTGCCACCAGCATTGCTCCCGTCCTTCTTTACAATGAGCAGTTCTTC. Residues: CATSIAPVLLYNEQFF.

The gene calls are TRBV29-1 and TRBJ2-5; 12 bases line up with TRBD1. With 6 bases clipped from V and 5 bases from J, the junction kept 7 bases outside the gene matches. CDR1 and CDR2 (germline): SQVTM, ANQGSEA. This CDR3 is built from 14 residues. The CDR3 spells CSVEGQGAEETQYF. CDR3 sequence (DNA): TGCAGCGTCGAGGGACAGGGGGCGGAGGAGACCCAGTACTTC.

The rearrangement joins TRBV7-9 to TRBJ2-7; no firm D call. The CDR3 runs to 12 residues. Trimming took 1 base from V and 4 from J, leaving 5 bases between them. Germline lookup yields CDR1 SEHNR and CDR2 FQNEAQ (reference sequence). CDR3 nucleotide sequence: TGTGCCAGCAGCTTAGAGGTATACGAGCAGTACTTC. This gives the protein CASSLEVYEQYF.

The chain couples TRBV13 to TRBJ2-7; TRBD2 might be the D (5 bases). There are 14 residues in the CDR3. The germline CDR1 and CDR2 sequences are PRHDT and FYEKMQ (reference sequence). V shed 3 bases and J shed 2 bases, with 11 bases lying between them. The CDR3 nucleotides read TGTGCCAGCAGCTTCATCGGGGAGACCTACGAGCAGTACTTC. Translating it yields CASSFIGETYEQYF. Supplemented by reference TRBV13 and TRBJ2-7, the full variable domain reads AAGVIQSPRHLIKEKRETATLKCYPIPRHDTVYWYQQGPGQDPQFLISFYEKMQSDKGSIPDRFSAQQFSDYHSELNMSSLELGDSALYFCASSFIGETYEQYFGPGTRLTVT.

This clone was detected a few times. The chain links TRBV11-2 to TRBJ2-5; the match to TRBD2 covers 9 bases. The CDR3 contains 15 residues. J was trimmed by 4 bases and V by 0 bases; bases with no gene match: 3. The germline V gene encodes CDR1 SGHAT and CDR2 FQNNGV. In DNA form, the CDR3 reads TGTGCCAGCAGCTTAGAAGCGGGGGGAGTAGAGACCCAGTACTTC. Translated, it gives CASSLEAGGVETQYF.